The 31 T cell receptor beta chains reported below all come from one sample, sequenced in a study of T cells after yellow fever vaccination. TCRdb recomputed calls from the 5' RACE reads with MiXCR, one row per CDR3 protein. This table holds about 360,000 distinct CDR3 sequences, approximately 6% found once. Sequences were derived from PBMCs, sampled 5 days after the yellow fever booster vaccination. The receptors stem from a man younger than 40 who received the YFV17D yellow fever vaccine.

Points on this clonotype: One end of the junction does not line up with germline, which may come from a read error. V usage is TRBV29-1 and J usage is TRBJ2-3; D not certain. This CDR3 spans 15 amino acids. CDR1 and CDR2 (germline): SQVTM, ANQGSEA. CDR3 in amino acids: CSVDEAALDSDRQYF. As DNA, the CDR3 is TGCAGCGTTGATGAGGCCGCGCTTGACTCGGATAGGCAGTATTTT.

This clonotype was observed a few times. The genes are TRBV20-1 and TRBJ1-6, with a tentative D call TRBD1 (6 bases). Germline CDR1 reads DFQATT; CDR2 reads SNEGSKA (reference sequence). The CDR3 contains 15 residues. Trimming left V 0 bases short and J 5 bases short, with 11 bases between. The CDR3 region is CSAREEGGNNSPLHF. CDR3 DNA sequence: TGCAGTGCTAGAGAAGAGGGGGGAAATAATTCACCCCTCCACTTT.

This clonotype was recorded at least ten times. The chain links TRBV11-2 to TRBJ2-5; perhaps TRBD1 as D (8 bases). Germline CDR1 is SGHAT and CDR2 is FQNNGV. The CDR3 length is 19 residues. Trimming took off 5 bases at V and 5 bases at J, with 30 bases between the two ends. CDR3 amino acids: CASSVGAGGPGLFVETQYF. The CDR3 nucleotides read TGTGCCAGCAGCGTAGGGGCAGGGGGCCCGGGACTATTTGTGGAGACCCAGTACTTC.

This clonotype was seen a handful of times. The chain is built from TRBV29-1 and TRBJ1-1; D gene unclear. This CDR3 spans 13 amino acids. The V end was cut by 4 bases, the J end by 4 bases, with 13 bases between. Germline-derived CDR1 and CDR2 are SQVTM and ANQGSEA. CDR3 region: CSVVGPELTEAFF. CDR3 in DNA: TGCAGCGTTGTCGGGCCAGAGCTCACTGAAGCTTTCTTT.

This clonotype has only a few counts. The chain combines TRBV20-1 with TRBJ2-5; D call uncertain. Germline loops: CDR1 DFQATT, CDR2 SNEGSKA (reference sequence). Trimming took 5 bases from V and 7 from J, leaving 8 bases between them. CDR3 length equals 10 residues. CDR3 nucleotides: TGCAGTGCTGACCTTGGGACCCAGTACTTC. Residues: CSADLGTQYF.

This clonotype was recorded many times. The chain recombines TRBV7-9 with TRBJ2-1, with TRBD2 matching over 8 bases. The CDR3 runs 16 residues. Germline V gene data show CDR1 as SEHNR and CDR2 as FQNEAQ (reference sequence). Trimming at V came to 0 bases and at J to 4 bases, leaving 5 bases not matched to a gene. The CDR3 reads CASSLAGGRIYNEQFF. CDR3 DNA sequence: TGTGCCAGCAGCTTAGCGGGCGGGAGGATTTACAATGAGCAGTTCTTC.

Many counts were recorded for this clonotype. The rearrangement links TRBV9 to TRBJ1-6; no clear D. Germline CDR1 and CDR2: SGDLS and YYNGEE. Trimming removed 0 bases at V and 10 bases at J, with 14 bases between. The CDR3 is 15 amino acids. Here the CDR3 reads CASSVEVTQVSPLHF. CDR3 in DNA: TGTGCCAGCAGCGTAGAGGTGACTCAGGTATCACCCCTCCACTTT.

This clonotype showed up just a few times. This sequence joins TRBV12-3 or TRBV12-4 and TRBJ1-2; tentatively, D is TRBD1 (6 bases). Trimming removed 8 bases from V and 8 bases from J, with 21 bases in between. The CDR3 loop spans 14 amino acids. The CDR3 DNA follows: TGTGCCAGCGGACCTGAAGGCCAGGGGCCGGGCTACACCTTC. It codes for CASGPEGQGPGYTF.

The chain couples TRBV6-1 to TRBJ1-5; 8 nucleotides align to TRBD1. This CDR3 region has 14 residues. The V gene end was trimmed by 8 bases and the J gene end by 1 base; junction bases not matched to a gene: 4. Germline lookup yields CDR1 MNHNS and CDR2 SASEGT. Written as DNA, the CDR3 is TGTGCCAGCGCGACAGGGGTGAGCAATCAGCCCCAGCATTTT. As protein: CASATGVSNQPQHF.

This clonotype appeared a few times. For the CDR3, the DNA is TGTGCCAGCAGCTTAACTAGCGGGAGGTCAGATACGCAGTATTTT. This sequence encodes CASSLTSGRSDTQYF. The rearrangement joins TRBV7-9 to TRBJ2-3; TRBD2 matches 12 bases. In germline, CDR1 is SEHNR, CDR2 FQNEAQ (reference sequence). This CDR3 is built from 15 residues. Trimming took 2 bases from V and 4 from J; bases not matched to a gene: 1.

The rearrangement links TRBV6-2 or TRBV6-3 to TRBJ2-7; 10 positions agree with TRBD2. The CDR3 spans 15 residues. From germline, CDR1 is MNHEY and CDR2 SVGEGT. V lost 5 bases to trimming and J lost 3 bases; unmatched junction nucleotides: 7. DNA of the CDR3: TGTGCCAGCAGTCCGTCGCTAGCGGGAGTCTACGAGCAGTACTTC. Protein: CASSPSLAGVYEQYF.

This clonotype was seen ten or more times. The chain uses TRBV28 and TRBJ2-7, with 12 bases matching TRBD1. The CDR3 extends over 15 amino acids. The ends lost 4 bases at V and 7 bases at J; junction bases unmatched: 8. Germline values: CDR1 MDHEN, CDR2 SYDVKM. CDR3 bases: TGTGCCAGCAGTTCATCCGGGACAGGGGGCGGGGAGCAGTACTTC. Translated: CASSSSGTGGGEQYF. The whole variable domain, remainder taken from reference TRBV28 and TRBJ2-7, is DVKVTQSSRYLVKRTGEKVFLECVQDMDHENMFWYRQDPGLGLRLIYFSYDVKMKEKGDIPEGYSVSREKKERFSLILESASTNQTSMYLCASSSSGTGGGEQYFGPGTRLTVT.

This clonotype was seen many times. The rearrangement joins TRBV12-3 or TRBV12-4 to TRBJ2-7; 7 bases map to TRBD1. J lost 2 bases, V lost 7 bases, and 5 bases had no gene match. The CDR3 is 13 amino acids. The CDR3 spells CASTSTGAYEQYF. The CDR3 region has the DNA TGTGCCAGCACCTCAACAGGGGCCTACGAGCAGTACTTC.

The rearrangement joins TRBV28 to TRBJ2-4; D perhaps matches TRBD2 (5 bases). The CDR3 sequence is 13 residues long. V was trimmed by 10 bases and J by 6 bases, leaving 16 bases between them. Germline V gene data show CDR1 as MDHEN and CDR2 as SYDVKM. DNA for the CDR3: TGTGCCACCCAGGACTGGCAGGCAAACATTCAGTACTTC. Translation gives CATQDWQANIQYF. Full variable domain (missing parts from reference TRBV28 and TRBJ2-4): DVKVTQSSRYLVKRTGEKVFLECVQDMDHENMFWYRQDPGLGLRLIYFSYDVKMKEKGDIPEGYSVSREKKERFSLILESASTNQTSMYLCATQDWQANIQYFGAGTRLSVL.

This clonotype was recorded a few times. J is TRBJ2-7 and V is TRBV20-1, with D hard to call. V was trimmed by 5 bases and J by 7 bases, leaving 12 bases between them. The CDR3 has 11 amino acids. The germline V gene encodes CDR1 DFQATT and CDR2 SNEGSKA (reference sequence). This CDR3 is CSASPGREQYF. The DNA of the CDR3 is TGCAGTGCTTCCCCCGGCCGGGAGCAGTACTTC.

Only a few counts were recorded for this clonotype. The rearrangement joins TRBV20-1 to TRBJ2-4; D is perhaps TRBD2 (5 bases). Germline CDR1 DFQATT, CDR2 SNEGSKA (reference sequence). V lost 3 bases and J lost 6, with 9 bases in between. The CDR3 is 12 residues long. The CDR3 DNA is TGCAGTGCTAGTGCAGCGGTAAACATTCAGTACTTC. It codes for CSASAAVNIQYF.

This clonotype was observed at least ten times. This sequence joins TRBV20-1 and TRBJ2-7; tentatively, D is TRBD2 (5 bases). Looked up from germline, CDR1 is DFQATT and CDR2 is SNEGSKA (reference sequence). The CDR3 has 14 amino acids. Trimming removed 3 bases from V and 3 bases from J, with 15 bases in between. In nucleotides, the CDR3 is TGCAGTGCTAGCGGACGGGGAGATGACTACGAGCAGTACTTC. Protein sequence: CSASGRGDDYEQYF.

This clonotype came up many times. This rearrangement joins TRBV7-2 to TRBJ2-3, with D unresolved. V lost 6 bases and J lost 1, with 8 bases in between. Germline CDR1 and CDR2: SGHTA and FQGNSA. The CDR3 has 13 residues. CDR3 sequence reads: CASRSAGTDTQYF. In DNA form, the CDR3 reads TGTGCCAGCAGGAGCGCCGGCACAGATACGCAGTATTTT.

This clonotype was seen ten or more times. J is TRBJ2-3 and V is TRBV7-9, with a weak D call TRBD2 (5 bases). V lost 6 bases and J lost 0, with 16 bases in between. The length of the CDR3 is 16 residues. Looked up from germline, CDR1 is SEHNR and CDR2 is FQNEAQ (reference sequence). The CDR3 bases are TGTGCCAGCAGGACCACAGACTATTCTAGCACAGATACGCAGTATTTT. Translated, it gives CASRTTDYSSTDTQYF.

The chain is built from TRBV18 and TRBJ2-1; D is undetermined. V lost 4 bases and J 0 bases, leaving 10 bases between the germline ends. Germline V gene lookup returns CDR1 KGHSH and CDR2 LQKENI. The CDR3 extends over 15 amino acids. CDR3 DNA: TGTGCCAGCTCACAAAGCGTGAGCTCCTACAATGAGCAGTTCTTC. Residues: CASSQSVSSYNEQFF.

The V call is TRBV20-1, the J call TRBJ2-7; D possibly uses TRBD1 or TRBD2 (5 bases each). The ends were cut back, 5 bases at V and 6 bases at J, with 20 bases in the middle. CDR3 size: 14 residues. Germline V CDR1 and CDR2: DFQATT, SNEGSKA (reference sequence). The CDR3 DNA follows: TGCAGTGCTGCCAATCGGGGACCAACAAGCGAGCAGTACTTC. It encodes CSAANRGPTSEQYF.

This clonotype was seen a handful of times. The chain uses TRBV20-1 and TRBJ1-1; TRBD1 agrees at 7 bases. Germline trimming cut 3 bases from V and 8 bases from J; bases unmatched to any gene: 9. The CDR3 sequence is 13 residues long. Looked up from germline, CDR1 is DFQATT and CDR2 is SNEGSKA (reference sequence). CDR3 loop: CSASATGKGEAFF. DNA for the CDR3: TGCAGTGCTAGCGCGACAGGGAAGGGGGAAGCTTTCTTT.

The chain carries TRBV7-8 and TRBJ2-1, with D perhaps matching TRBD2 (6 bases). The CDR3 has 16 residues. Deletions cut 1 base from V and 5 bases from J, with 15 bases between. CDR1 SGHVS and CDR2 FQNEAQ come from the germline V gene. The CDR3 region is CASSLEASVVHNEQFF. DNA of the CDR3: TGTGCCAGCAGCTTAGAGGCTAGCGTTGTTCACAATGAGCAGTTCTTC.

This clonotype has just a few counts. The V gene is TRBV28, the J gene TRBJ1-5, with D possibly matching TRBD1 (6 bases). Germline V CDR1 and CDR2: MDHEN, SYDVKM. This CDR3 has 17 residues. The germline V and J ends were trimmed by 3 bases and 2 bases, with 17 bases remaining between them. The CDR3: CASSFKSQGLGNQPQHF. For the CDR3, the DNA is TGTGCCAGCAGTTTTAAATCACAGGGACTAGGCAATCAGCCCCAGCATTTT.

This clonotype was observed a handful of times. The chain is built from TRBV3-1 and TRBJ2-3; D is unresolved. V was trimmed by 0 bases and J by 10 bases, leaving 14 bases between them. The CDR3 is made up of 14 amino acids. Germline V gene lookup returns CDR1 LGHDT and CDR2 YNNKEL (reference sequence). Here the CDR3 reads CASSQEASIPPQYF. CDR3 DNA sequence: TGTGCCAGCAGCCAAGAGGCCTCCATCCCACCGCAGTATTTT.

The DNA for the CDR3 is TGTGCCAGCAGCTCCAGGGCAGTAGACGAGCAGTACTTC. Its translation is CASSSRAVDEQYF. The chain links TRBV7-2 to TRBJ2-7, with D perhaps TRBD1 (5 bases). This CDR3 spans 13 amino acids. Germline V CDR1 and CDR2: SGHTA, FQGNSA. Trimming took off 4 bases at V and 5 bases at J, with 12 bases between the two ends.

V and J are TRBV2 and TRBJ2-3, with TRBD1 matching over 10 bases. Trimming removed 8 bases from V and 3 bases from J; junction bases left unmatched: 8. The length of the CDR3 is 15 residues. Germline V gene sequence: CDR1 SNHLY, CDR2 FYNNEI. The CDR3 spells CASLYRDRGTDTQYF. In DNA form, the CDR3 reads TGTGCCAGCCTCTACCGGGACAGGGGTACAGATACGCAGTATTTT.

J is TRBJ1-5 and V is TRBV12-3 or TRBV12-4; 8 bases are shared with TRBD1. V was pared by 7 bases and J by 3 bases, with 5 bases of the junction left unmatched. The CDR3 is 14 amino acids. CDR3 sequence (DNA): TGTGCCAGCACTCAGGGGGCGGCCAATCAGCCCCAGCATTTT. Protein sequence: CASTQGAANQPQHF.

This clonotype has only a few counts. This chain connects TRBV20-1 to TRBJ2-1, with TRBD2 matching over 9 bases. The V and J ends lost 1 base and 3 bases, in that order; junction bases with no gene match: 7. Germline loops: CDR1 DFQATT, CDR2 SNEGSKA (reference sequence). This CDR3 has 16 amino acids. CDR3 nucleotides: TGCAGTGCTAGAGCTGCGACTAGCGGCCACTACAATGAGCAGTTCTTC. Translating gives CSARAATSGHYNEQFF.

This clonotype was detected only a few times. The rearrangement joins TRBV6-1 to TRBJ1-5; D is undetermined. Deletions cut 0 bases from V and 2 bases from J, with 8 bases between. The germline V gene has CDR1 MNHNS and CDR2 SASEGT. There are 15 residues in the CDR3. CDR3 residues: CASSEAAVRNQPQHF. The CDR3 nucleotides are TGTGCCAGCAGTGAAGCCGCCGTCCGCAATCAGCCCCAGCATTTT.

This clonotype was counted many times. V gene TRBV6-5 combines with J gene TRBJ2-4; the D gene is possibly TRBD1 (5 bases). Trimming cost V 2 bases and J 7 bases, with 15 bases left between them. Germline V gives CDR1 MNHEY, CDR2 SVGAGI. The CDR3 covers 15 residues. The CDR3 DNA sequence: TGTGCCAGCAGTTACGCGAGTGGGGCGCTGAACATTCAGTACTTC. It is translated as CASSYASGALNIQYF.